This T cell receptor beta chain was captured by sequencing in a study of T cell responses to AZD1222 COVID-19 vaccine. Study-wide context: Pooled together were second doses at about 4 or about 12 weeks.

Germline CDR1 MNHEY, CDR2 SMNVEV (reference sequence). This CDR3 has 20 amino acids. V was clipped by 5 bases and J by 0 bases, with 26 bases between them. Worth noting for this clone: Its antigen remains unidentified.

Points from the study as a whole: Just 5 to 7 AZD1222 recipients were seropositive at baseline. Targets within unmutated variant regions were reportedly found for nearly half of spike-specific TCRs.

Here immunoSEQ multiplex PCR was the method, and the copy in TCRdb shows in-frame clones only, minus some. Of 130,000 to 150,000 clones listed, around 91% are singletons. V gene TRBV27 combines with J gene TRBJ1-5, with D unclear. Sequenced material: peripheral blood, taken on day 0 of AZD1222 vaccination. This clonotype was obtained from an adult in good health. CDR3 sequence: CASSTASPGPKMGSNQPQHF. The DNA of the CDR3 is TGTGCCAGCAGTACCGCCTCACCGGGCCCAAAAATGGGTAGCAATCAGCCCCAGCATTTT.